These 30 T cell receptor beta chains were all obtained from the same sample, sequenced in a study of T cells expressing NK-cell markers. TCRdb reanalyzed the 5' RACE reads, giving one entry per CDR3 protein sequence and no DNA. In total, the table holds 150,000 or so distinct CDR3 sequences. The sequenced material came from blood T cells: a sorted CD56 or NKG2C T cell subset, CD4+ or CD8+ T cells, or bulk PBMC T cells (not recorded which). Receptors originate from a woman aged 18 to 75 in good health.

The J gene is TRBJ2-1, the V gene TRBV29-1; the D call from TCRdb, TRBD2, cannot be confirmed without DNA. This CDR3 has 14 amino acids. Germline V gene sequence: CDR1 SQVTM, CDR2 ANQGSEA. CDR3 amino acids: CSVLGTSHYREQFF.

The chain is built from TRBV20-1 and TRBJ1-5; without DNA, the TCRdb call of TRBD1 cannot be checked. Germline loops: CDR1 DFQATT, CDR2 SNEGSKA (reference sequence). This CDR3 has 14 amino acids. This CDR3 is CSASRGQGNQPQHF.

The chain combines TRBV10-3 with TRBJ1-1. Germline V gene data show CDR1 as ENHRY and CDR2 as SYGVKD. The CDR3 length is 11 residues. CDR3 residues: CAISENTEAFF.

The CDR3: CASSEDTGNTIYF. V usage is TRBV5-1 and J usage is TRBJ1-3; TCRdb selects TRBD1, and the lack of DNA leaves this call unchecked. The CDR3 totals 13 residues. The germline V gene has CDR1 SGHRS and CDR2 YFSETQ.

The rearrangement uses TRBV6-2 or TRBV6-3 and TRBJ2-1; TCRdb designates TRBD1, a call that cannot be tested without DNA. The CDR3 is 16 residues long. CDR1 MNHEY and CDR2 SVGEGT come from the germline V gene. The CDR3 reads CASSPPGQGARNEQFF.

The chain recombines TRBV2 with TRBJ1-1. The CDR3 is made up of 13 amino acids. Germline-derived CDR1 and CDR2 are SNHLY and FYNNEI. The CDR3 region is CASSEGPGTEAFF.

J is TRBJ1-4 and V is TRBV3-1. This CDR3 has 15 amino acids. From germline, CDR1 is LGHDT and CDR2 YNNKEL (reference sequence). The CDR3: CASSPTRSSREKLFF.

The CDR3 reads CSASGLAGDTDTQYF. The rearrangement joins TRBV20-1 to TRBJ2-3; TCRdb's D gene call, TRBD2, goes unchecked for lack of DNA. Per the germline V gene, CDR1 is DFQATT and CDR2 is SNEGSKA (reference sequence). This CDR3 spans 15 amino acids.

The chain employs TRBV12-3 or TRBV12-4 and TRBJ2-7; TCRdb indicates TRBD1, and absent DNA this call remains unverified. The CDR3 is 16 residues long. The CDR3 is CASSLTRDRGRNEQYF.

The chain has TRBV5-1 and TRBJ2-5; TCRdb indicates TRBD1, and absent DNA this call remains unverified. The CDR3 runs 15 residues. CDR1 and CDR2 from the germline V gene are SGHRS and YFSETQ. CDR3 in amino acids: CASTPPGQGFQTQYF.

The genes are TRBV27 and TRBJ2-7; absent DNA, TCRdb's TRBD2 call cannot be checked. There are 16 residues in the CDR3. Germline CDR1 and CDR2: MNHEY and SMNVEV (reference sequence). The CDR3 loop reads CASSASSSGRAREQYF.

The V call is TRBV12-3 or TRBV12-4, the J call TRBJ1-1; TCRdb's D call of TRBD1 is untestable without DNA. The CDR3 runs to 15 residues. The CDR3 region is CASRPQGFLNTEAFF.

J is TRBJ2-3 and V is TRBV5-4; as DNA is missing, the TRBD2 call by TCRdb cannot be tested. Germline CDR1 reads SGHNT; CDR2 reads YYREEE (reference sequence). The CDR3 consists of 15 residues. This CDR3 reads CASSPTSHGTDTQYF.

The chain links TRBV5-1 to TRBJ2-1; the D call of TRBD1 rests on TCRdb alone, since no DNA is present to check it. Looked up from germline, CDR1 is SGHRS and CDR2 is YFSETQ. The length of the CDR3 is 15 residues. The CDR3 spells CASSAGTGVGNEQFF.

This sequence joins TRBV12-3 or TRBV12-4 and TRBJ2-5; the D gene TCRdb calls, TRBD1, cannot be checked with no DNA. The CDR3 is 12 residues long. CDR3 sequence: CAQGEAGETQYF.

The chain links TRBV10-3 to TRBJ1-6. Germline V lookup: CDR1 ENHRY, CDR2 SYGVKD. This CDR3 has 13 residues. The CDR3 loop is CAISESTASPLHF.

The genes are TRBV9 and TRBJ2-3. Germline lookup yields CDR1 SGDLS and CDR2 YYNGEE. The length of the CDR3 is 15 residues. The CDR3 spells CASSVGTADTDTQYF.

The chain employs TRBV18 and TRBJ1-1. The CDR3 consists of 12 residues. Germline-derived CDR1 and CDR2 are KGHSH and LQKENI. CDR3 region: CASSSASPEAFF.

V gene TRBV3-1 combines with J gene TRBJ1-1. Germline assignment: CDR1 LGHDT and CDR2 YNNKEL (reference sequence). This CDR3 is built from 14 residues. The CDR3 sequence: CASTGTHMNTEAFF.

The chain uses TRBV29-1 and TRBJ2-7. CDR1 is SQVTM, CDR2 ANQGSEA, per germline. The CDR3 is 13 amino acids. CDR3 region: CSVEGEATYEQYF.

The J gene is TRBJ2-1, the V gene TRBV20-1; as DNA is missing, the TRBD1 call by TCRdb cannot be tested. The length of the CDR3 is 14 residues. Per the germline V gene, CDR1 is DFQATT and CDR2 is SNEGSKA (reference sequence). The CDR3 is CSAKLGTANNEQFF.

The chain has TRBV2 and TRBJ1-5; lacking DNA, the TRBD1 call made by TCRdb goes unchecked. The CDR3 contains 13 residues. The germline V gene has CDR1 SNHLY and CDR2 FYNNEI. CDR3 residues: CASSPSGEPPQHF.

The chain combines TRBV12-3 or TRBV12-4 with TRBJ2-5; the TRBD2 assignment by TCRdb is unverifiable without DNA. The CDR3 is 13 residues long. The CDR3 protein is CASRPTSAETQYF.

The chain carries TRBV27 and TRBJ2-3; TCRdb gives TRBD1 as the D gene, but with no DNA this cannot be confirmed. The CDR3 is 15 amino acids. Germline values: CDR1 MNHEY, CDR2 SMNVEV (reference sequence). The chain's CDR3 is CASTPGTLETDTQYF.

The chain combines TRBV6-4 with TRBJ1-1; no DNA is available, so the TRBD1 call from TCRdb remains unchecked. CDR3 length equals 17 residues. Germline V gene sequence: CDR1 MRHNA, CDR2 SNTAGT. The CDR3 loop reads CASSDGAGYGLNTEAFF.

The chain couples TRBV12-3 or TRBV12-4 to TRBJ1-2; TCRdb calls TRBD1, which cannot be checked without DNA. The length of the CDR3 is 13 residues. The CDR3 loop is CASRLTGAGGYTF.

This chain links TRBV12-3 or TRBV12-4 with TRBJ2-4; TCRdb designates TRBD1, a call that cannot be tested without DNA. The CDR3 is 17 amino acids. The CDR3 spells CASSENRGILAKNIQYF.

The rearrangement uses TRBV14 and TRBJ1-1; TCRdb reports TRBD1, a call that lacks DNA to check it against. CDR3 length: 19 residues. Per germline, CDR1 SGHDN and CDR2 FVKESK. CDR3 sequence: CASSQATGALATMNTEAFF. Supplemented by reference TRBV14 and TRBJ1-1, the full variable domain reads EAGVTQFPSHSVIEKGQTVTLRCDPISGHDNLYWYRRVMGKEIKFLLHFVKESKQDESGMPNNRFLAERTGGTYSTLKVQPAELEDSGVYFCASSQATGALATMNTEAFFGQGTRLTVV.

The CDR3 reads CSARDAGTGNPYNEQFF. The chain employs TRBV20-1 and TRBJ2-1; the D call of TRBD1 rests on TCRdb alone, since no DNA is present to check it. In germline, CDR1 is DFQATT, CDR2 SNEGSKA (reference sequence). CDR3 length equals 17 residues.

The rearrangement uses TRBV5-1 and TRBJ2-3; lacking DNA, the TRBD2 call made by TCRdb goes unchecked. The CDR3 totals 17 residues. Per germline, CDR1 SGHRS and CDR2 YFSETQ. This CDR3 is CASSLGGASGRTDTQYF. The full variable domain, with the rest looked up from reference TRBV5-1 and TRBJ2-3, is KAGVTQTPRYLIKTRGQQVTLSCSPISGHRSVSWYQQTPGQGLQFLFEYFSETQRNKGNFPGRFSGRQFSNSRSEMNVSTLELGDSALYLCASSLGGASGRTDTQYFGPGTRLTVL.